This T cell receptor beta chain derives from a study of glioma-infiltrating T cells. The study's findings and limits: Above-expected tissue-blood divergence occurred in all gliomas, most in low-grade ones. CDR3 overlap between tissue and blood was very small. Signature shared blood CDR3 motifs were enriched in low-divergence and depleted in high-divergence patients.

This clonotype was seen only a few times. Its antigen is undetermined. Amplification of TCR alpha and beta CDR3 regions from RNA used iRepertoire nested multiplex PCR. One-step reverse transcription and amplification started from around 100-400 ng of tissue mRNA or PBMC total RNA. TCRdb redid the calling of the multiplex PCR reads with MiXCR, one entry per CDR3 protein. Seen here are more than 350,000 distinct CDR3 sequences, 41% observed once, and the top ten hold around 12%. This CDR3 spans 15 amino acids. V trimming: 5 bases; J trimming: 5 bases; junction bases outside the gene matches: 7. Per the germline V gene, CDR1 is SEHNR and CDR2 is FQNEAQ (reference sequence).

The sequence was collected from a human donor with low-grade glioma or glioblastoma, undergoing nonglioma brain surgery, or in good health (not recorded which). V and J are TRBV7-9 and TRBJ1-5, with TRBD1 matching over 9 bases. Sequencing used glioma tissue, nonneoplastic brain tissue, or PBMCs (not recorded which). The CDR3: CASSGPGQGYQPQHF. CDR3 nucleotides: TGTGCCAGCAGCGGTCCGGGACAGGGCTATCAGCCCCAGCATTTT.